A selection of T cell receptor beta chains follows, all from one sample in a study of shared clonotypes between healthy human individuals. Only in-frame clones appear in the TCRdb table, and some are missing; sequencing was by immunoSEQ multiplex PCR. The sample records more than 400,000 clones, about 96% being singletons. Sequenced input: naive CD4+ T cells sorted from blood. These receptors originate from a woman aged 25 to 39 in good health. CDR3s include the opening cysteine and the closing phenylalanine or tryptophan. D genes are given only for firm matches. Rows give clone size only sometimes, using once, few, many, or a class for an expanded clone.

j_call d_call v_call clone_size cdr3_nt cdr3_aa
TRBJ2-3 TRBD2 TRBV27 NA TGTGCCAGCAGTCGCGGGACTAACGGGAGAACAGATACGCAGTATTTT CASSRGTNGRTDTQYF
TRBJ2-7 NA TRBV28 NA TGTGCCAGCAGTTTGGTGGCGGCAAGATACGAGCAGTACTTC CASSLVAARYEQYF
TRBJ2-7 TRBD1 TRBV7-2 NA TGTGCCAGCAGCTCCCACCAGACAGGGATCTACGAGCAGTACTTC CASSSHQTGIYEQYF
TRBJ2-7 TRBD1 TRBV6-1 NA TGTGCCAGCGGACGCGACAGGGCGTACGAGCAGTACTTC CASGRDRAYEQYF
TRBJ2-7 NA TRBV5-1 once TGCGCCAGCAGCCCTGGGGAAAGGGGTCCCTACGAGCAGTACTTC CASSPGERGPYEQYF
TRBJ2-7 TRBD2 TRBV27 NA TGTGCCAGCAGTTTAAAGCCCCGAACCCCGACTAGCGGGAGTTCCTACGAGCAGTACTTC CASSLKPRTPTSGSSYEQYF
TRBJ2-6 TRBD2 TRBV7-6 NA TGTGCCAGCAGCTCACGCCCAGCGGGAGGGAGCTCTGGGGCCAACGTCCTGACTTTC CASSSRPAGGSSGANVLTF
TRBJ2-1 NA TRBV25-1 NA TGTGCCAGCAGTGAAACCCTTACGGGAGCATACAATGAGCAGTTCTTC CASSETLTGAYNEQFF
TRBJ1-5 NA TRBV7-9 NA TGTGCCAGCAGCTCATACCCGGGGGATATTCAGCCCCAGCATTTT CASSSYPGDIQPQHF
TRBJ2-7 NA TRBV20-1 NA TGCAGTGCTAGAGATGATCGGGCGCAGTACTTC CSARDDRAQYF
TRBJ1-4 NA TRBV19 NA TGTGCCAGTAGTATAGCCCCGGACAGAGGTTCGGGTAATGAAAAACTGTTTTTT CASSIAPDRGSGNEKLFF
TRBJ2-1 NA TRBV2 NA TGTGCCAGCAGTGAAGCGGCGGTTTACAATGAGCAGTTCTTC CASSEAAVYNEQFF
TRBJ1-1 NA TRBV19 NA TGTGCCAGTAGTACCGTTGGAGGGGTCACTGAAGCTTTCTTT CASSTVGGVTEAFF
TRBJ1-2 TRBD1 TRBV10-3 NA TGTGCCATCAGTGGTCTCATAGGGACAGGGAGGGATGGCTACACCTTC CAISGLIGTGRDGYTF
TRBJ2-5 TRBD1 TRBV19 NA TGTGCCAGTAGTATATTTTCACGACAGGGGCAACAAGAGACCCAGTACTTC CASSIFSRQGQQETQYF
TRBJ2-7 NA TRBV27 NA TGTGCCAGCAGTTTAGCCAGATCCTACGAGCAGTACTTC CASSLARSYEQYF
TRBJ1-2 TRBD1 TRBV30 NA TGTGCCTGGAGAGGACAGGGGGCGCGGGGCTACACCTTC CAWRGQGARGYTF
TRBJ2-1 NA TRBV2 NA TGTGCCAGCCTGGGACCGAGACGCGGGCAGTTCTTC CASLGPRRGQFF
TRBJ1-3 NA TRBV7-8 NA TGTGCCAGCAGCTTATGGCCTGGAAACACCATATATTTT CASSLWPGNTIYF
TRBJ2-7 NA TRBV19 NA TGTGCCAGTAGTATAAAACAGGCTCCGTCCTACGAGCAGTACTTC CASSIKQAPSYEQYF
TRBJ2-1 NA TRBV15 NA TGTGCCACCAGCATCACCAGTCCCTCCTACAATGAGCAGTTCTTC CATSITSPSYNEQFF
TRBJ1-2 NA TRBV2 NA TGTGCCAGCAGTGATTCCAGGTCCTATGGCTACACCTTC CASSDSRSYGYTF
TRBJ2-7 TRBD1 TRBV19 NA TGTGCCACCGCGAGGACAGGGGGAACCTACGAGCAGTACTTC CATARTGGTYEQYF
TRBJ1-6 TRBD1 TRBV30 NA TGTGCCTGGAGTCAGGGACAGCTAAGCTCCTATAATTCACCCCTCCACTTT CAWSQGQLSSYNSPLHF
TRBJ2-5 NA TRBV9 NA TGTGCCAGCAGCGAGGATACTAGCATTCAAGAGACCCAGTACTTC CASSEDTSIQETQYF
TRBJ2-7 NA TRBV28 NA TGTGCCAGCAGTTTAGAGTTCGGGGGGACAGCAATAATCTTC CASSLEFGGTAIIF
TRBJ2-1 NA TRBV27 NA TGTGCCAGCAGTTCCTCGACTAGGAGGGGCCTTCCTGAGCAGTTCTTC CASSSSTRRGLPEQFF
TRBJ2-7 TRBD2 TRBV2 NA TGTGCCAGCAGTTTAGCGGGAGCCAGATACGGGCAGTACTTC CASSLAGARYGQYF
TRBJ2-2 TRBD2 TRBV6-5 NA TGTGCCAGCAGATACCTAGCGGGAGTTGGCGGGGAGCTGTTTTTT CASRYLAGVGGELFF
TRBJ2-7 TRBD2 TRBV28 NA TGTGCCAGCAGCCAGGCTCCTAGCGGCGTACCCGGGGAGCAGTACTTC CASSQAPSGVPGEQYF
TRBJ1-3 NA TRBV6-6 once TGTGCCAGCAGACCTACACTAAACTCTGGAAACACCATATATTTT CASRPTLNSGNTIYF
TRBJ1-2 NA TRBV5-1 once TGCGCCAGCATGGAAGGGTCTGACTATGGCTACACCTTC CASMEGSDYGYTF
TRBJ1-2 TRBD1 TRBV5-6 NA TGTGCCAGCAGCGAAATAGGACAGGAACACGATGGCTACACCTTC CASSEIGQEHDGYTF
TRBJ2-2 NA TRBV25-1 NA TGTGCCAGCAGTGAATATGGCGGCAGGCAGGGATTCACCGGGGAGCTGTTTTTT CASSEYGGRQGFTGELFF
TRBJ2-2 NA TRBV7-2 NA TGTGCCAGCAGCTTAGTTGCGGGGTTAACCGGGGAGCTGTTTTTT CASSLVAGLTGELFF
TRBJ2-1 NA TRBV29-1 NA TGCAGCGTCGCATGGGGGCCCTCCTACAATGAGCAGTTCTTC CSVAWGPSYNEQFF
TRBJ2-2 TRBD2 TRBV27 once TGTGCCAGCAGTTCAAGTATTGGAGCGGGGGTCAATACCGGGGAGCTGTTTTTT CASSSSIGAGVNTGELFF
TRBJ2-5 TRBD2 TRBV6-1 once TGTGCCAGCAGTGAAACCGGACTAGCGGGGCGGGACTTC CASSETGLAGRDF
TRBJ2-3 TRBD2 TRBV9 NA TGTGCCAGCAGCGTTCTAGCGGGAGAGGCAGATACGCAGTATTTT CASSVLAGEADTQYF
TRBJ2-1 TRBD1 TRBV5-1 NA TGCGCCAGCAGCTTGGGGGACAGGGTACTCAATGAGCAGTTCTTC CASSLGDRVLNEQFF
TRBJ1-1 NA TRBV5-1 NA TGCGCCAGCAGCTTGGTCGCGGGGAACACTGAAGCTTTCTTT CASSLVAGNTEAFF
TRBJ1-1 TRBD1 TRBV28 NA TGTGCCAGCAGTTCGGGACAGCGGGGAACTGAAGCTTTCTTT CASSSGQRGTEAFF
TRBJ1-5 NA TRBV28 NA TGTGCCAGCAGTCACAGGGTTTACAATCAGCCCCAGCATTTT CASSHRVYNQPQHF
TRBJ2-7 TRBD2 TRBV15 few TGTGCCACCAGCAGAGATTTTGCGGGAGGACTTTTGGAGCAGTACTTC CATSRDFAGGLLEQYF
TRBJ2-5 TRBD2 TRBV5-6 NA TGTGCCAGCAGCTTGGGGGGCGGGAGGGCCCCTGAGACCCAGTACTTC CASSLGGGRAPETQYF
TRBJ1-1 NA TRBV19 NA TGTGCCAGTAGGATGGGGGCCGCAGGGGCGAACACTGAAGCTTTCTTT CASRMGAAGANTEAFF
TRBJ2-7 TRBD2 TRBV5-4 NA TGTGCCAGCAGCCCTAGCGGGTCCGACTCCTACGAGCAGTACTTC CASSPSGSDSYEQYF
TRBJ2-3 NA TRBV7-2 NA TGTGCCAGCAGCTTGGGACTGGCCCGAGATACGCAGTATTTT CASSLGLARDTQYF
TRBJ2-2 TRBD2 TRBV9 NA TGTGCCAGCAGCCCATTAGGTCTGGCGGGAGGGCTCACCGGGGAGCTGTTTTTT CASSPLGLAGGLTGELFF
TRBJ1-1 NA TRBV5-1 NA TGCGCCAGCAGCTTAGGGGTCACTGAAGCTTTCTTT CASSLGVTEAFF
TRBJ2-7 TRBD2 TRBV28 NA TGTGCCAGCAGTTTAAATCCAGCGGGAGTTGACGAGCAGTACTTC CASSLNPAGVDEQYF
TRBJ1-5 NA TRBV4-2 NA TGTGCCAGCAGCCAAGAATGGGGGAGCAATCAGCCCCAGCATTTT CASSQEWGSNQPQHF
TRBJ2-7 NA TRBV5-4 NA TGTGCCAGCAGCGGAGCCGGGACAATAAGCTCCTACGAGCAGTACTTC CASSGAGTISSYEQYF
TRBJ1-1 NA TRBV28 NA TGTGCCAGCGGACAGTACACTGAAGCTTTCTTT CASGQYTEAFF
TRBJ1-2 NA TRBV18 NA TGTGCCAGCTCATACGACATTAGGGATGGCTACACCTTC CASSYDIRDGYTF
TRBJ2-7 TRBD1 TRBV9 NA TGTGCCAGCAGCGCGGGACAGGGGATTTCCTACGAGCAGTACTTC CASSAGQGISYEQYF
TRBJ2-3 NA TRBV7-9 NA TGTGCCAGCAGCCTAGTGGTCGGCACAGATACGCAGTATTTT CASSLVVGTDTQYF
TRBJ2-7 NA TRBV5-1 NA TGCGCCAGCAGCTGGGTCCCCGAAAATGGAGAGCAGTACTTC CASSWVPENGEQYF
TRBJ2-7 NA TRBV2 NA TGTGCCAGCAGAATGGAGACCCAGACCTACGAGCAGTACTTC CASRMETQTYEQYF
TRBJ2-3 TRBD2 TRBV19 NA TGTGCCAGTAGTATAGATTTCGGGGCGGGAGTGGGCGATACGCAGTATTTT CASSIDFGAGVGDTQYF